Presented here are 21 T cell receptor beta chains from one specimen sequenced in a study of shared clonotypes between healthy human individuals. Using immunoSEQ multiplex PCR, the repertoire was profiled, and TCRdb retains in-frame clones only, with some absent. Of some 510,000 clones detected, 79% appear once; the ten largest clones hold 10% to 15%. The specimen was PBMCs. Receptors originate from a woman aged 35 to 49 in good health. Some clones in this sample may be carry-over from other donors' samples.

This clone was counted a few times. V gene TRBV7-2 combines with J gene TRBJ2-1; D uncertain. Between the trimmed V and J ends, which lost 3 bases and 5 bases, there was a span of 14 bases. The CDR3 covers 15 residues. The V gene's germline CDR1 is SGHTA and CDR2 FQGNSA. The CDR3 loop is CASSFGGGNNNEQFF. CDR3 in DNA: TGTGCCAGCAGCTTCGGCGGCGGCAACAACAATGAGCAGTTCTTC.

This chain connects TRBV7-2 to TRBJ1-1, with D possibly matching TRBD1 (5 bases). CDR1 and CDR2 (germline): SGHTA, FQGNSA. V was clipped by 5 bases and J by 9 bases, with 13 bases between them. The CDR3 is 12 residues long. The chain's CDR3 is CASSHPGHKAFF. The CDR3 DNA reads as TGTGCCAGCAGCCACCCCGGACATAAAGCTTTCTTT.

The chain uses TRBV15 and TRBJ2-5; 9 bases agree with TRBD2. Trimming cost V 5 bases and J 4 bases; bases outside gene matches: 11. This CDR3 contains 16 residues. Germline CDR1 and CDR2: LNHNV and YYDKDF (reference sequence). In DNA, the CDR3 is TGTGCCACCAGCCCGGAGACTAGCGGTCCCCTAGAGACCCAGTACTTC. It yields the protein CATSPETSGPLETQYF.

This clone showed up many times. Within the sample, other DNA sequences also encode this same CDR3. V gene TRBV30 combines with J gene TRBJ2-6, with D perhaps matching TRBD2 (6 bases). The germline V gene has CDR1 GTSNPN and CDR2 SVGIG (reference sequence). V was clipped by 5 bases and J by 2 bases, with 13 bases between them. The CDR3 covers 15 residues. The CDR3 is CAWGEVGAGANVLTF. The CDR3 DNA sequence: TGTGCCTGGGGGGAGGTTGGGGCTGGGGCCAACGTCCTGACTTTC.

The chain carries TRBV2 and TRBJ2-5; D ambiguous. The V and J ends lost 3 bases and 2 bases respectively, with 7 bases between them. CDR1 and CDR2 (germline): SNHLY, FYNNEI. The CDR3 spans 13 residues. The CDR3 sequence is CASSEIQQETQYF. The CDR3 DNA is TGTGCCAGCAGTGAGATCCAACAAGAGACCCAGTACTTC.

The chain couples TRBV6-6 to TRBJ1-2, with 7 bases lining up with TRBD1. Germline V CDR1 and CDR2: MNHNY, SVGAGI (reference sequence). V was pared by 7 bases and J by 4 bases, with 15 bases of the junction left unmatched. This CDR3 contains 16 residues. The CDR3 sequence is CASKEIGQASTYGYTF. DNA for the CDR3: TGTGCCAGCAAAGAAATAGGACAGGCATCCACCTATGGCTACACCTTC.

The chain recombines TRBV11-2 with TRBJ2-2, with D unresolved. Trimming stripped 3 bases from V and 4 bases from J, with 3 bases between. From germline, CDR1 is SGHAT and CDR2 FQNNGV. The CDR3 sequence is 12 residues long. In DNA form, the CDR3 reads TGTGCCAGCAGCTTCGCCACCGGGGAGCTGTTTTTT. Amino acids: CASSFATGELFF.

This chain connects TRBV5-1 to TRBJ1-1; D may be TRBD1 (5 bases). CDR1 SGHRS and CDR2 YFSETQ come from the germline V gene. This CDR3 comprises 15 residues. The V end was cut by 7 bases, the J end by 1 base, with 17 bases between. Here the CDR3 DNA reads TGCGCCAGCCGCCGGTCGGGACGGGAGAACACTGAAGCTTTCTTT. Translation: CASRRSGRENTEAFF.

V gene TRBV5-1 combines with J gene TRBJ2-1; TRBD2 matches at 15 bases. Germline loops: CDR1 SGHRS, CDR2 YFSETQ. Unmatched junction bases numbered 0, after V lost 4 bases and J lost 4 bases. This CDR3 is built from 15 residues. The CDR3 here is CASSGLAGGYNEQFF. CDR3 nucleotides: TGCGCCAGCAGCGGACTAGCGGGAGGGTACAATGAGCAGTTCTTC. Using reference TRBV5-1 and TRBJ2-1 for the parts outside the CDR3, the full variable domain is KAGVTQTPRYLIKTRGQQVTLSCSPISGHRSVSWYQQTPGQGLQFLFEYFSETQRNKGNFPGRFSGRQFSNSRSEMNVSTLELGDSALYLCASSGLAGGYNEQFFGPGTRLTVL.

This sequence joins TRBV7-8 and TRBJ1-4; 8 nucleotides agree with TRBD1. J was trimmed by 6 bases and V by 5 bases; bases with no gene match: 5. Per the germline V gene, CDR1 is SGHVS and CDR2 is FQNEAQ. The CDR3 sequence is 14 residues long. As DNA, the CDR3 is TGTGCCAGCAGCCTGGGGACAGGCTATGAAAAACTGTTTTTT. This sequence encodes CASSLGTGYEKLFF.

V gene TRBV5-4 combines with J gene TRBJ2-3, with D tentatively TRBD2 (6 bases). V dropped 0 bases and J dropped 4 bases, with 6 bases sitting between them. The CDR3 loop spans 13 amino acids. CDR1 is SGHNT and CDR2 is YYREEE in the germline V gene (reference sequence). CDR3 in DNA: TGTGCCAGCAGCTTGGCGGGAGCAGATACGCAGTATTTT. Its protein product is CASSLAGADTQYF.

V and J are TRBV2 and TRBJ2-5; TRBD2 matches at 7 bases. Trimming cost V 6 bases and J 5 bases; bases outside gene matches: 3. This CDR3 has 12 amino acids. Germline V lookup: CDR1 SNHLY, CDR2 FYNNEI. The DNA of the CDR3 is TGTGCCAGCAGAGTGGGGGGGGAGACCCAGTACTTC. It specifies CASRVGGETQYF.

The CDR3 protein is CASSYPDRGYTF. The CDR3 nucleotides are TGTGCCAGCAGTTACCCGGACCGGGGCTACACCTTC. This rearrangement joins TRBV6-5 to TRBJ1-2; the D is unclear. There are 12 residues in the CDR3. V was shortened by 2 bases and J by 8 bases, with 9 bases between the two germline ends. The germline V gene encodes CDR1 MNHEY and CDR2 SVGAGI.

In nucleotides, the CDR3 is TGTGCCAGCGGGACTAGGGGGGGGTACGAGCAGTACTTC. It yields the protein CASGTRGGYEQYF. The J gene is TRBJ2-7, the V gene TRBV11-2, with 8 positions matching TRBD2. Germline V gene lookup returns CDR1 SGHAT and CDR2 FQNNGV. Trimming at V came to 8 bases and at J to 4 bases, leaving 7 bases not matched to a gene. The CDR3 covers 13 residues. Drawing the rest from reference TRBV11-2 and TRBJ2-7, the complete variable domain is EAGVAQSPRYKIIEKRQSVAFWCNPISGHATLYWYQQILGQGPKLLIQFQNNGVVDDSQLPKDRFSAERLKGVDSTLKIQPAKLEDSAVYLCASGTRGGYEQYFGPGTRLTVT.

This clone was counted a single time. The sample contains more than one DNA sequence encoding this CDR3. The V and J genes are TRBV25-1 and TRBJ2-7; perhaps D is TRBD1 or TRBD2 (6 bases each). V lost 2 bases, J lost 4 bases, and 9 bases lay in between. CDR3 length: 13 amino acids. Germline V CDR1 and CDR2: MGHDK, SYGVNS. The CDR3 here is CASSEQGRYEQYF. DNA for the CDR3: TGTGCCAGCAGTGAACAGGGGAGGTACGAGCAGTACTTC.

This clone showed up just a few times. V is TRBV7-2 and J is TRBJ2-7, with 13 bases that match TRBD2. J gave up 5 bases and V 5 bases, and 6 bases lay outside the gene matches. Germline V gene sequence: CDR1 SGHTA, CDR2 FQGNSA. CDR3 length: 15 residues. The CDR3 is CASSRTSGSINEQYF. CDR3 DNA: TGTGCCAGCAGCCGGACTAGCGGGAGCATAAACGAGCAGTACTTC.

V and J are TRBV9 and TRBJ1-4; 8 nucleotides line up with TRBD1. V was pared by 4 bases and J by 7 bases, with 15 bases of the junction left unmatched. This CDR3 spans 17 amino acids. Germline V gene sequence: CDR1 SGDLS, CDR2 YYNGEE. CDR3 amino acids: CASSPGTGLWVGEKLFF. CDR3 DNA: TGTGCCAGCAGCCCCGGGACAGGATTGTGGGTGGGTGAAAAACTGTTTTTT.

The CDR3 sequence: CASSAYRGRGETQYF. For the CDR3, the DNA is TGCGCCAGCAGCGCATACAGGGGGCGCGGGGAGACCCAGTACTTC. V gene TRBV5-1 combines with J gene TRBJ2-5; 9 bases fit TRBD1. This CDR3 spans 15 amino acids. V was clipped by 4 bases and J by 5 bases; unmatched bases: 9. Germline values: CDR1 SGHRS, CDR2 YFSETQ.

This sequence joins TRBV5-1 and TRBJ1-1, with TRBD1 matching over 7 bases. Germline lookup yields CDR1 SGHRS and CDR2 YFSETQ. The CDR3 is 18 amino acids. Trimming took 2 bases from V and 4 from J; bases not matched to a gene: 17. CDR3 sequence (DNA): TGCGCCAGCAGCTTTAGTCCAGGGGGTAGTACGGCTCCCACTGAAGCTTTCTTT. Protein product: CASSFSPGGSTAPTEAFF.

The chain couples TRBV6-1 to TRBJ2-7; 9 nucleotides align to TRBD1. CDR1 and CDR2 from the germline V gene are MNHNS and SASEGT. CDR3 size: 13 residues. V trimming: 10 bases; J trimming: 4 bases; junction bases outside the gene matches: 8. The CDR3 sequence is CATTTGGRYEQYF. The CDR3 DNA follows: TGTGCCACTACGACAGGGGGTAGATACGAGCAGTACTTC.

CDR3 coding DNA: TGCGCCAGCAGCTTGGACCTAGCCTACTCTTCCGGGGAGCTGTTTTTT. Translating it yields CASSLDLAYSSGELFF. The J gene is TRBJ2-2, the V gene TRBV5-1, with D maybe TRBD2 (5 bases). V dropped 0 bases and J dropped 6 bases, with 15 bases sitting between them. Germline V gene lookup returns CDR1 SGHRS and CDR2 YFSETQ. The CDR3 is made up of 16 amino acids.